This TCR beta chain was obtained from a study of cytomegalovirus exposure and HLA in healthy donors. Study-wide findings and caveats: TCR association rates varied by HLA locus in a later analysis, with DRB1 highest and HLA-C lowest. Per a later analysis, roughly 17,000 TCR beta sequences showed association with HLA alleles at 0.05 false discovery rate. Some TCR beta chains (roughly 160 of them) were listed as cytomegalovirus-associated.

The V end lost 7 bases, the J end lost 3 bases, and 7 bases lay between the germline ends. CDR3 size: 11 residues. Germline lookup yields CDR1 SNHLY and CDR2 FYNNEI. Researchers ran the PCR with 60 Vbeta and 13 Jbeta primers. The method was immunoSEQ multiplex PCR; TCRdb's version includes in-frame clones alone and lacks a portion of them. The table shows about 99,000 clones, with about a tenth occurring only once. Of note for this clone: Antigen specificity is unknown.

The chain couples TRBV2 to TRBJ2-7; D is undetermined. Material for sequencing was PBMCs. The clonotype was recovered from a man in his forties in good health and CMV-seropositive. CDR3 DNA sequence: TGTGCCAGCACCTCAGTCTACGAGCAGTACTTC. As protein: CASTSVYEQYF. The full variable domain, completed using reference TRBV2 and TRBJ2-7, is EPEVTQTPSHQVTQMGQEVILRCVPISNHLYFYWYRQILGQKVEFLVSFYNNEISEKSEIFDDQFSVERPDGSNFTLKIRSTKLEDSAMYFCASTSVYEQYFGPGTRLTVT.